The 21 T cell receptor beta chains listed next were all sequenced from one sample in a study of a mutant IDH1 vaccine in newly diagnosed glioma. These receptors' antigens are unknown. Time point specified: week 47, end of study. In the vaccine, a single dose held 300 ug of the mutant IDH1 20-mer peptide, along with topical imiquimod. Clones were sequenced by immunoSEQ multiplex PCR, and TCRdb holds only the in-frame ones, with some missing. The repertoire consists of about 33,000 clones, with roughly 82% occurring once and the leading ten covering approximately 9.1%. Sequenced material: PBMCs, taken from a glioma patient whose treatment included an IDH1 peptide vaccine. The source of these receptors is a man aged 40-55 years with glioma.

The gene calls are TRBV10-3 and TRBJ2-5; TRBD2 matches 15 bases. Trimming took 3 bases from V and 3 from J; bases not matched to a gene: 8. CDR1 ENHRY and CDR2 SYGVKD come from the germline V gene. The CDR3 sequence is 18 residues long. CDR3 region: CAISDPGLAGGGEETQYF. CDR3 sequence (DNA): TGTGCCATCAGTGATCCCGGACTAGCGGGAGGGGGGGAAGAGACCCAGTACTTC.

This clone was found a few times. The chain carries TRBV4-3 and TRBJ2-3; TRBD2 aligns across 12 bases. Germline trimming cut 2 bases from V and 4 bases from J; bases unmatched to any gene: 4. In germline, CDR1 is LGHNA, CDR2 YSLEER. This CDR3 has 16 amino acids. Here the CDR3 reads CASSQSTSGRADTQYF. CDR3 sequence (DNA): TGCGCCAGCAGCCAATCGACTAGCGGGAGAGCAGATACGCAGTATTTT.

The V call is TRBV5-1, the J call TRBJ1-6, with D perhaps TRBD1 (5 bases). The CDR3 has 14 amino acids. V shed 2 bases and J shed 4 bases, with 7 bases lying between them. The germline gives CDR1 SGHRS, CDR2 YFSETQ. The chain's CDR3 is CASSLQEYNSPLHF. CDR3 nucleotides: TGCGCCAGCAGCTTACAGGAGTATAATTCACCCCTCCACTTT.

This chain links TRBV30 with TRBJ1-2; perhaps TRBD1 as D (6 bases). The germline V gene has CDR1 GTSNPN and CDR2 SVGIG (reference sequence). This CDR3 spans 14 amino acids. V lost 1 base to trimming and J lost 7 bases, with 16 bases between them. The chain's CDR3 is CAWSDEGESGGYTF. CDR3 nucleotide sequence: TGTGCCTGGAGTGACGAGGGGGAGAGCGGTGGCTACACCTTC.

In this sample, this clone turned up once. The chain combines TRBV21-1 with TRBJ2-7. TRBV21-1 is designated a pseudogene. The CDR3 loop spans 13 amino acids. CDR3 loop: CASSKVSSYEQYV. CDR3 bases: TGTGCCAGCAGCAAAGTGAGCTCCTACGAGCAGTACGTC.

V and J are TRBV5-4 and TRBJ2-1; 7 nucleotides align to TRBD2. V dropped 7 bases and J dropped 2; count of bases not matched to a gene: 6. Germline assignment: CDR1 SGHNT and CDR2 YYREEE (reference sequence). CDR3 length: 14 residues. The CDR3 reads CASWGGSTYNEQFF. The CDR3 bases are TGTGCCAGCTGGGGCGGGAGCACCTACAATGAGCAGTTCTTC.

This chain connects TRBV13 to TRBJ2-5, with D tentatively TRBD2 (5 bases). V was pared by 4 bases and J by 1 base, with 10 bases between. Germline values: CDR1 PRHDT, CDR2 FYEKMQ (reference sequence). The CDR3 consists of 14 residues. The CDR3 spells CASSWSGLQETQYF. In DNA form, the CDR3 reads TGTGCCAGCAGCTGGTCCGGACTCCAAGAGACCCAGTACTTC. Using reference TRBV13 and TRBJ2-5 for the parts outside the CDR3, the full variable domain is AAGVIQSPRHLIKEKRETATLKCYPIPRHDTVYWYQQGPGQDPQFLISFYEKMQSDKGSIPDRFSAQQFSDYHSELNMSSLELGDSALYFCASSWSGLQETQYFGPGTRLLVL.

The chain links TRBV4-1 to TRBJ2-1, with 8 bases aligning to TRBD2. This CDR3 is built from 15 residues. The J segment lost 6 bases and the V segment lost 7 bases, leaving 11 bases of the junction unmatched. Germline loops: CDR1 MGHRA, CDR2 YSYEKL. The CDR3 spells CASTPGLGRANEQFF. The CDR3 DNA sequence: TGCGCCAGCACCCCGGGGCTCGGGAGGGCCAATGAGCAGTTCTTC.

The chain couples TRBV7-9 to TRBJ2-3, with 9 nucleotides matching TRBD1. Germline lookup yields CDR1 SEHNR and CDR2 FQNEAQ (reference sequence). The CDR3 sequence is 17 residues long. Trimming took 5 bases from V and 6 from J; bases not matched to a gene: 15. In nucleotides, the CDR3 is TGTGCCAGCAGCCGGCTGGGGACAGGGCGAGGGAGCGATACGCAGTATTTT. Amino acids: CASSRLGTGRGSDTQYF.

CDR3 DNA: TGTGCCAGCAGCTTAGGTCGGCATCTTGGGGCCAACGTCCTGACTTTC. Translating gives CASSLGRHLGANVLTF. The chain has TRBV13 and TRBJ2-6; D gene uncertain. Germline V lookup: CDR1 PRHDT, CDR2 FYEKMQ (reference sequence). Trimming removed 0 bases from V and 3 bases from J, with 9 bases in between. The CDR3 has 16 amino acids.

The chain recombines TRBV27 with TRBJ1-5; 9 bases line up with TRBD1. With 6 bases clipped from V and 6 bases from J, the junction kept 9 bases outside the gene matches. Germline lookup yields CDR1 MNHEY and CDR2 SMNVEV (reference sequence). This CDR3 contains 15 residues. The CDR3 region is CASRDTGGRSQPQHF. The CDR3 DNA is TGTGCCAGCAGAGACACAGGGGGCAGGAGTCAGCCCCAGCATTTT.

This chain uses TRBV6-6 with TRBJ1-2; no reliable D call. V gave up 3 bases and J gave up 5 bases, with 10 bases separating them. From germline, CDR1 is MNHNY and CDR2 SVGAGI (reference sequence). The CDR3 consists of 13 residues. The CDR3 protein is CASSYRPIYGYTF. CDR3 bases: TGTGCCAGCAGTTATCGCCCGATTTATGGCTACACCTTC.

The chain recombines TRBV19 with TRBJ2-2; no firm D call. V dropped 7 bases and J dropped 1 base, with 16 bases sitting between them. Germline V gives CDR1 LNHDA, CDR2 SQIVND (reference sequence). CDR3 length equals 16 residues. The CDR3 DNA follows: TGTGCCAGTACCCTGAGTCGCGTTTTGAACACCGGGGAGCTGTTTTTT. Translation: CASTLSRVLNTGELFF. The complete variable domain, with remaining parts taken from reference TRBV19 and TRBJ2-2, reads DGGITQSPKYLFRKEGQNVTLSCEQNLNHDAMYWYRQDPGQGLRLIYYSQIVNDFQKGDIAEGYSVSREKKESFPLTVTSAQKNPTAFYLCASTLSRVLNTGELFFGEGSRLTVL.

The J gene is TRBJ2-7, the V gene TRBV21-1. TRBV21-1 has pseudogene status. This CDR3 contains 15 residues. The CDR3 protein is CASSKGDRSSYEQYV. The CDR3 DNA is TGTGCCAGCAGCAAAGGGGACCGAAGCTCCTACGAGCAGTACGTC.

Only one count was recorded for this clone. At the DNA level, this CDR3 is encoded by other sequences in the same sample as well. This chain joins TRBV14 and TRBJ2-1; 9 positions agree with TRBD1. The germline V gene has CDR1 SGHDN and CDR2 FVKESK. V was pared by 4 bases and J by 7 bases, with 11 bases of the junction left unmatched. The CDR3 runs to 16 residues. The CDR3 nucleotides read TGTGCCAGCAGCCTCTTAGGACAGGGGCGAGGGAATGAGCAGTTCTTC. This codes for CASSLLGQGRGNEQFF.

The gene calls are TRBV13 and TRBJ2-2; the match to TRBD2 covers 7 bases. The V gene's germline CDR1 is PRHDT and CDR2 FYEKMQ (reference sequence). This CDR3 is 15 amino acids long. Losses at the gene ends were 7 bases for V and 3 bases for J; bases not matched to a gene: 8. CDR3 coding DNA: TGTGCCAGCAAACAACTAGCGCTAGACACCGGGGAGCTGTTTTTT. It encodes CASKQLALDTGELFF.

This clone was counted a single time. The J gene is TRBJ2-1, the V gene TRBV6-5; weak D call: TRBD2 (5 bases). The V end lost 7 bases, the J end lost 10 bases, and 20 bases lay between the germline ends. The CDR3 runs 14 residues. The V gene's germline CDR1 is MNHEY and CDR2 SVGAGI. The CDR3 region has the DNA TGTGCCAGCATCTCCCTGACGGGGTTTCGAGAGCAGTTCTTC. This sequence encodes CASISLTGFREQFF.

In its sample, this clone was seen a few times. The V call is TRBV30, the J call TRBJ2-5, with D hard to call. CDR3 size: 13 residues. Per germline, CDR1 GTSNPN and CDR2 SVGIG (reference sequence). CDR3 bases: TGTGCACACAGCGCTCCCTCTCAAGAGACCCAGTACTTC. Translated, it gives CAHSAPSQETQYF.

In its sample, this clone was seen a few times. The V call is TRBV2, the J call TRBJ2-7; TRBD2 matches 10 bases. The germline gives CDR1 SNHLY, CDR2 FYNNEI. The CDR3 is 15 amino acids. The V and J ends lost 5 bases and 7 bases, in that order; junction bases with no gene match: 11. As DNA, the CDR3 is TGTGCCAGCAGTTCGGCCCTAGCGGGAGACTGGGAGCAGTACTTC. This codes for CASSSALAGDWEQYF.

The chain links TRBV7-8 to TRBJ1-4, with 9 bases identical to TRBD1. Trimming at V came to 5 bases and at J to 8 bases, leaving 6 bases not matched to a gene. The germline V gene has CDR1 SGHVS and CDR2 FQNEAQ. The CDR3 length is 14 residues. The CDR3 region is CASSMDRGEEKLFF. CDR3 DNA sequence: TGTGCCAGCAGCATGGACAGGGGAGAAGAAAAACTGTTTTTT.

The CDR3 loop reads CASRRGGVEDTQYF. For the CDR3, the DNA is TGTGCCAGCAGGAGGGGGGGGGTCGAAGATACGCAGTATTTT. V and J are TRBV6-6 and TRBJ2-3; D possibly corresponds to TRBD2 (7 bases). Trimming pared 6 bases from V and 5 bases from J, leaving 15 bases between. Germline V gene data show CDR1 as MNHNY and CDR2 as SVGAGI (reference sequence). This CDR3 has 14 amino acids.